The next 22 T cell receptor beta chains were all read from a single sample in a study of T-cell memory formation after mild COVID-19. Using its own MiXCR run on the 5' RACE reads, TCRdb lists one record per CDR3 protein. Seen here are some 440,000 distinct CDR3 sequences, roughly 23% observed once, and the top ten hold about 12%. Source material: PBMCs or a T cell subset sorted from them (not recorded which). The receptors stem from an adult woman who had mild COVID-19 (a few samples of this study predate the infection). Cell type and time point are not known.

The sample holds a few counts of this clonotype. This chain connects TRBV3-1 to TRBJ2-3; D is ambiguous. V was cut by 4 bases and J by 1 base, with 12 bases left in between. The CDR3 length is 15 residues. From germline, CDR1 is LGHDT and CDR2 YNNKEL (reference sequence). As DNA, the CDR3 is TGTGCCAGCAGCCTTACCTGGGCGGGCACAGATACGCAGTATTTT. This encodes CASSLTWAGTDTQYF.

The table lists this clonotype with a few counts. The rearrangement joins TRBV3-1 to TRBJ2-7; possible D gene TRBD2, 5 bases. Per the germline V gene, CDR1 is LGHDT and CDR2 is YNNKEL (reference sequence). Trimming pared 1 base from V and 11 bases from J, leaving 12 bases between. The CDR3 covers 12 residues. The CDR3 region is CASSQAGLEEYF. CDR3 sequence (DNA): TGTGCCAGCAGCCAAGCTGGACTGGAGGAGTACTTC.

In its sample, this clonotype was seen a few times. The rearrangement uses TRBV11-3 and TRBJ2-7; 7 bases agree with TRBD2. Germline-derived CDR1 and CDR2 are SGHNT and YENEEA. This CDR3 comprises 14 residues. Trimming removed 1 base from V and 7 bases from J; junction bases left unmatched: 7. For the CDR3, the DNA is TGTGCCAGCAGCTTAGCCGGGGGGACGGGAGAGCAGTACTTC. Encoded protein: CASSLAGGTGEQYF.

This chain uses TRBV5-1 with TRBJ1-3; D not certain. Germline assignment: CDR1 SGHRS and CDR2 YFSETQ. CDR3 length: 14 amino acids. Trimming pared 4 bases from V and 2 bases from J, leaving 10 bases between. The CDR3 region is CASSPTDPGNTIYF. The CDR3 DNA is TGCGCCAGCAGCCCCACGGACCCTGGAAACACCATATATTTT.

This clonotype occurred a few times. J is TRBJ2-7 and V is TRBV27, with D tentatively TRBD1 or TRBD2 (5 bases each). Germline CDR1 reads MNHEY; CDR2 reads SMNVEV (reference sequence). The CDR3 runs to 15 residues. Trimming shortened V by 5 bases and J by 3 bases, and 17 bases separated the two germline ends. The CDR3 sequence is CASSEGTGTFYEQYF. CDR3 DNA: TGTGCCAGCAGTGAAGGTACCGGGACGTTCTACGAGCAGTACTTC.

V is TRBV20-1 and J is TRBJ2-1; D is possibly TRBD2 (6 bases). The CDR3 extends over 17 amino acids. Germline values: CDR1 DFQATT, CDR2 SNEGSKA (reference sequence). V lost 5 bases and J 3 bases, leaving 23 bases between the germline ends. The CDR3, as DNA: TGCAGTGCTCACCCCCTAGGGCGGGACTGGGGCTACAATGAGCAGTTCTTC. Translating gives CSAHPLGRDWGYNEQFF.

There are a few counts of this clonotype. This chain uses TRBV2 with TRBJ2-1; TRBD2 matches 10 bases. The junction had 10 bases not matched to a gene; V was cut back by 4 bases and J by 10 bases. The CDR3 is 15 amino acids. CDR1 and CDR2 from the germline V gene are SNHLY and FYNNEI. CDR3 region: CASSASGRDRFEQFF. CDR3 sequence (DNA): TGTGCCAGCAGTGCTAGCGGGAGAGACCGATTCGAGCAGTTCTTC.

The chain joins TRBV7-9 to TRBJ2-7; TRBD1 might be the D (6 bases). Trimming shortened V by 4 bases and J by 1 base, and 14 bases separated the two germline ends. Germline V lookup: CDR1 SEHNR, CDR2 FQNEAQ (reference sequence). This CDR3 is built from 15 residues. DNA of the CDR3: TGTGCCAGCAGCTCATGGACAGCTACTTCCTACGAGCAGTACTTC. Residues: CASSSWTATSYEQYF.

V usage is TRBV15 and J usage is TRBJ2-3; weak D call: TRBD1 (5 bases). With 6 bases removed from V and 0 bases from J, the gap between germline ends came to 7 bases. The CDR3 is made up of 13 amino acids. Germline V gene data show CDR1 as LNHNV and CDR2 as YYDKDF (reference sequence). The CDR3 loop is CATRTESTDTQYF. The CDR3 nucleotides read TGTGCCACCAGGACAGAGAGCACAGATACGCAGTATTTT.

The V call is TRBV20-1, the J call TRBJ2-1, with 7 bases lining up with TRBD2. This CDR3 spans 16 amino acids. J was trimmed by 7 bases and V by 0 bases; bases with no gene match: 12. Germline V gene data show CDR1 as DFQATT and CDR2 as SNEGSKA (reference sequence). As DNA, the CDR3 is TGCAGTGCTAGAGATCTAAGGAGACTAGCTCCAAATGAGCAGTTCTTC. It is translated as CSARDLRRLAPNEQFF.

J is TRBJ2-3 and V is TRBV29-1, with a weak D call TRBD1 (6 bases). In germline, CDR1 is SQVTM, CDR2 ANQGSEA. This CDR3 has 13 amino acids. The V end lost 1 base, the J end lost 5 bases, and 10 bases lay between the germline ends. CDR3 DNA: TGCAGCGTTGAAGTCAGCAGGGGAGATACGCAGTATTTT. Translation: CSVEVSRGDTQYF.

This clonotype was counted a few times. This rearrangement joins TRBV6-6 to TRBJ1-5; D ambiguous. Trimming removed 0 bases at V and 13 bases at J, with 16 bases between. The CDR3 consists of 14 residues. Per the germline V gene, CDR1 is MNHNY and CDR2 is SVGAGI (reference sequence). CDR3 in amino acids: CASSYSGGESPQHF. The CDR3 region has the DNA TGTGCCAGCAGTTACTCGGGCGGCGAAAGCCCGCAGCATTTT.

The sample holds one count of this clonotype. The chain links TRBV5-5 to TRBJ1-3, with D unclear. Deletions cut 1 base from V and 0 bases from J, with 14 bases between. Germline CDR1 and CDR2: SGHKS and YYEKEE (reference sequence). The CDR3 covers 17 residues. CDR3 sequence reads: CASSLLRLLNSGNTIYF. CDR3 sequence (DNA): TGTGCCAGCAGCTTGCTCCGTCTACTCAACTCTGGAAACACCATATATTTT.

V usage is TRBV24-1 and J usage is TRBJ2-7, with TRBD2 as a possible D gene (5 bases). This CDR3 contains 14 residues. V shed 4 bases and J shed 2 bases, with 11 bases lying between them. Germline V gives CDR1 KGHDR, CDR2 SFDVKD. In nucleotides, the CDR3 is TGTGCCACCAGTGAGGAGGAGCCACCCTACGAGCAGTACTTC. It is translated as CATSEEEPPYEQYF.

The V and J genes are TRBV5-1 and TRBJ2-2; no clear D gene. This CDR3 is 14 amino acids long. V was trimmed by 5 bases and J by 5 bases, leaving 13 bases between them. Germline lookup yields CDR1 SGHRS and CDR2 YFSETQ. The DNA for the CDR3 is TGCGCCAGCAGTTCCCCCGATGTAACCGGGGAGCTGTTTTTT. It codes for CASSSPDVTGELFF.

This clonotype was seen a handful of times. The chain links TRBV27 to TRBJ1-6; TRBD1 matches at 7 bases. Germline values: CDR1 MNHEY, CDR2 SMNVEV (reference sequence). J gave up 2 bases and V 5 bases, and 15 bases lay outside the gene matches. The CDR3 is made up of 19 amino acids. The CDR3 here is CASSIRGQKTFPYNSPLHF. CDR3 DNA: TGTGCCAGCAGTATCCGGGGACAGAAAACTTTCCCCTATAATTCACCCCTCCACTTT.

The chain employs TRBV7-9 and TRBJ2-5, with D perhaps TRBD1 or TRBD2 (6 bases each). Trimming pared 3 bases from V and 5 bases from J, leaving 16 bases between. The CDR3 runs 15 residues. CDR1 and CDR2 (germline): SEHNR, FQNEAQ (reference sequence). DNA of the CDR3: TGTGCCAGCAGCTTGACTCCGGGGGCGGAGGAGACCCAGTACTTC. Amino acid sequence: CASSLTPGAEETQYF.

This clonotype was observed a few times. The CDR3 region has the DNA TGCGCCAGCAGCCAAAGCGGCGGGGAGACCTACGAGCAGTACTTC. This gives the protein CASSQSGGETYEQYF. The chain recombines TRBV4-3 with TRBJ2-7, with D possibly being TRBD2 (6 bases). CDR1 and CDR2 from the germline V gene are LGHNA and YSLEER. This CDR3 contains 15 residues. Trimming cost V 2 bases and J 2 bases, with 13 bases left between them.

The chain joins TRBV12-3 or TRBV12-4 to TRBJ2-2; 14 positions match TRBD2. The V segment lost 4 bases and the J segment 1 base; nucleotides outside the gene matches: 5. This CDR3 comprises 18 residues. CDR3 in DNA: TGTGCCAGCAGTTCAGGGACTAGCGGGGGCATGAACACCGGGGAGCTGTTTTTT. This sequence encodes CASSSGTSGGMNTGELFF.

The rearrangement joins TRBV7-9 to TRBJ2-7, with TRBD2 as a possible D gene (6 bases). There are 17 residues in the CDR3. From germline, CDR1 is SEHNR and CDR2 FQNEAQ (reference sequence). The germline V and J ends were trimmed by 2 bases and 1 base, with 18 bases remaining between them. DNA for the CDR3: TGTGCCAGCAGCTTAAGACTGGGAGGACCAGGGTCCTACGAGCAGTACTTC. This gives the protein CASSLRLGGPGSYEQYF.

The rearrangement uses TRBV20-1 and TRBJ2-7, with 10 bases that match TRBD2. The germline CDR1 and CDR2 sequences are DFQATT and SNEGSKA (reference sequence). With V trimmed by 0 bases and J by 4 bases, 9 bases remained unmatched. This CDR3 is 16 amino acids long. CDR3 bases: TGCAGTGCTAGAGATCTCGGGGCTAGCGGGGGTTACGAGCAGTACTTC. Protein sequence: CSARDLGASGGYEQYF.

The chain carries TRBV4-3 and TRBJ2-5, with 7 nucleotides matching TRBD1. The V gene's germline CDR1 is LGHNA and CDR2 YSLEER. The CDR3 runs to 15 residues. Germline trimming cut 2 bases from V and 5 bases from J; bases unmatched to any gene: 8. Here the CDR3 reads CASSQTDRVGETQYF. The CDR3 DNA reads TGCGCCAGCAGCCAAACCGACAGGGTCGGCGAGACCCAGTACTTC.